This T cell receptor (beta chain) was identified in a study of molecular identifiers for immune sequencing clone quantification. MiXCR was run by TCRdb on the PCR reads, yielding one entry per CDR3 protein. The sample lists about 500,000 distinct CDR3 sequences, about 21% seen once, with 0.84% in the top ten. Study results and caveats: Clones that exceeded 20 RNA copies held over 98% of effector molecules, yet under 1% in naive cells. Amid 750,000 to 1,000,000 naive cells, spiked Jurkat TCR RNA from one cell was reportedly still detectable.

This clonotype was counted many times. Its antigen is undetermined. Material: naive CD8+ T cells from blood, with Jurkat cell RNA spiked in. Subset reported: FACS-sorted CD8+CD4-CCR7+CD45RA+ naive T cells. The TCR sequence derives from a human donor in good health. Some libraries in this study had Jurkat cell RNA spiked in.

DNA for the CDR3: TGTGCCAGCAGCCAAGAGGGACCCGGGGGTGAAAAACTGTTTTTT. Translation: CASSQEGPGGEKLFF. The chain employs TRBV4-2 and TRBJ1-4; weak D call: TRBD1 (5 bases). V was cut by 0 bases and J by 7 bases, with 12 bases left in between. In germline, CDR1 is LGHNA, CDR2 YNFKEQ. This CDR3 spans 15 amino acids.